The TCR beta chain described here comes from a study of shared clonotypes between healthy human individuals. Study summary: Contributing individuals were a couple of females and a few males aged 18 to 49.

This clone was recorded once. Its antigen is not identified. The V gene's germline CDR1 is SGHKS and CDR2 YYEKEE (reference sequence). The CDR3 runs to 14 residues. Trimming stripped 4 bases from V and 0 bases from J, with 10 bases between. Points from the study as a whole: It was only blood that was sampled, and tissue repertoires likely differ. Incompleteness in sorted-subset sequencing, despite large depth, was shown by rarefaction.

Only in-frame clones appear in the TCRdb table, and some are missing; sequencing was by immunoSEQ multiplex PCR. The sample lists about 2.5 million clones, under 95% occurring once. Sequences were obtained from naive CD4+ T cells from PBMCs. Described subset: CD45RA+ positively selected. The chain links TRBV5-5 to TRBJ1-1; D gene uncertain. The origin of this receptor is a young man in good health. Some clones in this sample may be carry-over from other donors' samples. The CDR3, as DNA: TGTGCCAGCAGCAAAACAGAAATGAACACTGAAGCTTTCTTT. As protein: CASSKTEMNTEAFF. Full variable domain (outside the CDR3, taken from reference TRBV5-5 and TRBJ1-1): DAGVTQSPTHLIKTRGQQVTLRCSPISGHKSVSWYQQVLGQGPQFIFQYYEKEERGRGNFPDRFSARQFPNYSSELNVNALLLGDSALYLCASSKTEMNTEAFFGQGTRLTVV.